The 25 T cell receptor beta chains below all came from one sample that was sequenced in a study of post-analysis software for immune sequencing data. Broader study findings: Patients had higher frequencies than controls of about 5 TRBV segments, including TRBV5-6, TRBV5-1 and TRBV20-1.

Libraries were made from TCR beta cDNA, and they carried unique molecular identifiers. MiXCR, run by TCRdb on the PCR reads, gives a single entry per CDR3 protein. The table records approximately 360,000 distinct CDR3 sequences, roughly 35% of them present only once. These receptors' targets are unknown. The source material was blood. Every receptor here comes from a girl aged 10 to 17 with multiple sclerosis.

The J gene is TRBJ2-5, the V gene TRBV12-3 or TRBV12-4; TRBD1 agrees at 9 bases. V lost 6 bases and J lost 0; bases outside the gene matches: 8. This CDR3 comprises 16 residues. The CDR3 spells CASSLGGDRDQETQYF. The CDR3 coding sequence is TGTGCCAGCAGCTTGGGAGGGGACAGGGACCAAGAGACCCAGTACTTC.

CDR3 in DNA: TGTGCCAGCAGACAGGGGTGCGCAGATGTGCAGTATTTT. Protein product: CASRQGCADVQYF. The chain recombines TRBV12-3 or TRBV12-4 with TRBJ2-3; 7 nucleotides align to TRBD1. This CDR3 has 13 amino acids. The V segment lost 6 bases and the J segment 11 bases; nucleotides outside the gene matches: 11.

This clonotype was seen a handful of times. The chain has TRBV15 and TRBJ1-1; D is unresolved. The CDR3 has 13 amino acids. Germline CDR1 and CDR2: LNHNV and YYDKDF (reference sequence). Trimming took off 0 bases at V and 2 bases at J, with 4 bases between the two ends. For the CDR3, the DNA is TGTGCCACCAGCAGAGATCCCAACACTGAAGCTTTCTTT. The encoded protein is CATSRDPNTEAFF.

CDR3 nucleotides: TGCGCCAGCAGCTTTTACAGAGGATTGAATACGCAGTATTTT. Its protein is CASSFYRGLNTQYF. V gene TRBV5-1 combines with J gene TRBJ2-3; D not certain. Germline-derived CDR1 and CDR2 are SGHRS and YFSETQ. CDR3 length: 14 residues. The ends were cut back, 2 bases at V and 7 bases at J, with 14 bases in the middle.

Notes on this clonotype: A much larger clone differs from this one at a single base, so this may be a read error. V and J are TRBV5-1 and TRBJ2-3; tentatively, D is TRBD2 (6 bases). Germline loops: CDR1 SGHRS, CDR2 YFSETQ. The CDR3 extends over 13 amino acids. V was trimmed by 2 bases and J by 6 bases, leaving 10 bases between them. The CDR3 bases are TGCGCCAGCAGCTTCTCACGGGGGGATACGCAGTATTTT. This encodes CASSFSRGDTQYF.

This clonotype was found many times. The gene calls are TRBV29-1 and TRBJ1-1; 7 bases agree with TRBD1. Trimming removed 7 bases from V and 2 bases from J; junction bases left unmatched: 4. Per germline, CDR1 SQVTM and CDR2 ANQGSEA. CDR3 length: 12 residues. CDR3 DNA sequence: TGCAGCGCCGACAGGGACAACACTGAAGCTTTCTTT. It translates to CSADRDNTEAFF.

This clonotype turned up a few times. The chain recombines TRBV5-1 with TRBJ2-4, with a tentative D call TRBD2 (6 bases). The J call could be wrong; TRBJ2-5 is a better fit for the DNA end. The CDR3 totals 17 residues. The germline V gene encodes CDR1 SGHRS and CDR2 YFSETQ. DNA of the CDR3: TGCGCCAGCAGCCCCACCGATAGGCGGACTATTCGAGAGACCCAGTACTTC. It specifies CASSPTDRRTIRETQYF.

This clonotype has a handful of counts. The chain combines TRBV9 with TRBJ2-3; 10 nucleotides align to TRBD1. The length of the CDR3 is 16 residues. V dropped 3 bases and J dropped 2; count of bases not matched to a gene: 6. Germline V gives CDR1 SGDLS, CDR2 YYNGEE. The CDR3 spells CASSARQGANTDTQYF. Here the CDR3 DNA reads TGTGCCAGCAGCGCCCGACAGGGGGCTAACACAGATACGCAGTATTTT.

The table lists this clonotype with a few counts. The chain joins TRBV7-9 to TRBJ2-7; 8 bases are a match to TRBD2. The CDR3 is 15 residues long. Unmatched junction bases numbered 9, after V lost 6 bases and J lost 2 bases. The germline V gene encodes CDR1 SEHNR and CDR2 FQNEAQ (reference sequence). In DNA form, the CDR3 reads TGTGCCAGCAGACCCCGGGGGGGCTACACCTACGAGCAGTACTTC. Translated, it gives CASRPRGGYTYEQYF.

This clonotype was found a few times. V gene TRBV7-9 combines with J gene TRBJ1-1; D perhaps matches TRBD1 (5 bases). Germline lookup yields CDR1 SEHNR and CDR2 FQNEAQ (reference sequence). CDR3 size: 15 residues. The V end lost 4 bases, the J end lost 0 bases, and 12 bases lay between the germline ends. The CDR3 region is CASSWDGGLNTEAFF. CDR3 in DNA: TGTGCCAGCAGCTGGGACGGGGGTTTGAACACTGAAGCTTTCTTT.

Only a few counts were recorded for this clonotype. This chain joins TRBV21-1 and TRBJ2-3. TRBV21-1 constitutes a pseudogene. The CDR3 totals 14 residues. CDR3 sequence reads: CASSHGVSTDTQYF. The CDR3 DNA reads TGTGCCAGCAGCCACGGGGTCAGCACAGATACGCAGTATTTT.

This chain links TRBV4-1 with TRBJ1-6; D is ambiguous. In germline, CDR1 is MGHRA, CDR2 YSYEKL. This CDR3 has 14 residues. V was pared by 6 bases and J by 6 bases, with 12 bases between. The CDR3 nucleotides are TGCGCCAGCAGGAAGACGGACCTTAATTCACCCCTCCACTTT. This gives the protein CASRKTDLNSPLHF.

This clonotype was seen more than once but under ten times. The chain joins TRBV7-9 to TRBJ1-4; D is possibly TRBD1 (6 bases). Per germline, CDR1 SEHNR and CDR2 FQNEAQ (reference sequence). Between the trimmed V and J ends, which lost 6 bases and 8 bases, there was a span of 10 bases. The CDR3 extends over 12 amino acids. In DNA form, the CDR3 reads TGTGCCAGCAGGATCCAGGGGGAAAAACTGTTTTTT. Translating gives CASRIQGEKLFF.

The chain uses TRBV29-1 and TRBJ2-7; unclear D gene. Germline V gene sequence: CDR1 SQVTM, CDR2 ANQGSEA. With 0 bases removed from V and 2 bases from J, the gap between germline ends came to 8 bases. This CDR3 region has 13 residues. For the CDR3, the DNA is TGCAGCGTTGAAGACACAACCACCTACGAGCAGTACTTC. Its translation: CSVEDTTTYEQYF.

This clonotype has only a few counts. The chain joins TRBV29-1 to TRBJ1-2; no clear D gene. Per germline, CDR1 SQVTM and CDR2 ANQGSEA. The V end was cut by 3 bases, the J end by 9 bases, with 17 bases between. The CDR3 runs to 13 residues. The CDR3 DNA is TGCAGCGTTGATAAGGCGGACTCCGACAGCTACACCTTC. Its translation: CSVDKADSDSYTF.

The gene calls are TRBV6-1 and TRBJ1-1; 10 nucleotides agree with TRBD1. CDR1 MNHNS and CDR2 SASEGT come from the germline V gene. Trimming cost V 5 bases and J 5 bases; bases outside gene matches: 5. This CDR3 contains 14 residues. Here the CDR3 DNA reads TGTGCCAGCAGTCGACAGGGGGCTTGGACTGAAGCTTTCTTT. It specifies CASSRQGAWTEAFF.

This clonotype was observed at least ten times. V gene TRBV20-1 combines with J gene TRBJ2-3, with D uncertain. There are 13 residues in the CDR3. The V end was cut by 3 bases, the J end by 1 base, with 8 bases between. Per the germline V gene, CDR1 is DFQATT and CDR2 is SNEGSKA (reference sequence). The CDR3 DNA reads as TGCAGTGCTAGGCAAGATCGCACAGATACGCAGTATTTT. As protein: CSARQDRTDTQYF.

V gene TRBV7-8 combines with J gene TRBJ1-1; D uncertain. The V end lost 5 bases, the J end lost 7 bases, and 17 bases lay between the germline ends. The CDR3 has 14 amino acids. Germline lookup yields CDR1 SGHVS and CDR2 FQNEAQ. CDR3 protein: CASSIRTAGIEAFF. CDR3 nucleotide sequence: TGTGCCAGCAGCATAAGAACAGCGGGGATTGAAGCTTTCTTT.

The rearrangement joins TRBV12-3 or TRBV12-4 to TRBJ2-1; D tentatively fits TRBD1 or TRBD2 (5 bases each). This CDR3 has 13 amino acids. The V end lost 4 bases, the J end lost 10 bases, and 14 bases lay between the germline ends. This chain's CDR3 is CASSSSLWGEQFF. The CDR3 region has the DNA TGTGCCAGCAGTTCCAGCCTCTGGGGGGAGCAGTTCTTC.

This sequence joins TRBV7-2 and TRBJ2-1; unclear D gene. This CDR3 has 11 residues. Germline lookup yields CDR1 SGHTA and CDR2 FQGNSA. V was trimmed by 1 base and J by 9 bases, leaving 4 bases between them. The CDR3 protein is CASSLESEQFF. In DNA, the CDR3 is TGTGCCAGCAGCTTAGAAAGTGAGCAGTTCTTC.

V is TRBV5-6 and J is TRBJ1-1, with D perhaps matching TRBD1 (5 bases). V was pared by 2 bases and J by 0 bases, with 11 bases between. CDR3 length: 15 residues. Germline V gene sequence: CDR1 SGHDT, CDR2 YYEEEE. This chain's CDR3 is CASSFLGVMNTEAFF. CDR3 nucleotides: TGTGCCAGCAGCTTCCTGGGGGTAATGAACACTGAAGCTTTCTTT.

The CDR3 region is CASSLRGGDYEQYF. In DNA form, the CDR3 reads TGTGCCAGCAGCCTGAGAGGTGGGGACTACGAGCAGTACTTC. This sequence joins TRBV7-9 and TRBJ2-5, with unresolved D. The tail of the sequence fits TRBJ2-7 better, so the J call may be wrong. Looked up from germline, CDR1 is SEHNR and CDR2 is FQNEAQ (reference sequence). There are 14 residues in the CDR3.

J is TRBJ2-1 and V is TRBV7-9; D remains ambiguous. Between the trimmed V and J ends, which lost 6 bases and 8 bases, there was a span of 20 bases. The CDR3 consists of 15 residues. Germline V gene sequence: CDR1 SEHNR, CDR2 FQNEAQ (reference sequence). This chain's CDR3 is CASRNTHGASDEQFF. CDR3 coding DNA: TGTGCCAGCAGAAACACCCACGGCGCCAGCGATGAGCAGTTCTTC. Combining the CDR3 with reference TRBV7-9 and TRBJ2-1 gives the whole variable domain DTGVSQNPRHKITKRGQNVTFRCDPISEHNRLYWYRQTLGQGPEFLTYFQNEAQLEKSRLLSDRFSAERPKGSFSTLEIQRTEQGDSAMYLCASRNTHGASDEQFFGPGTRLTVL.

The rearrangement links TRBV5-1 to TRBJ2-5; 10 positions agree with TRBD2. J gave up 3 bases and V 4 bases, and 6 bases lay outside the gene matches. CDR3 length: 15 amino acids. The germline V gene encodes CDR1 SGHRS and CDR2 YFSETQ. CDR3 amino acids: CASSIGLAEKETQYF. The CDR3 coding sequence is TGCGCCAGCAGCATCGGACTAGCGGAGAAAGAGACCCAGTACTTC. The variable domain in full, with the rest retrieved from reference TRBV5-1 and TRBJ2-5, is KAGVTQTPRYLIKTRGQQVTLSCSPISGHRSVSWYQQTPGQGLQFLFEYFSETQRNKGNFPGRFSGRQFSNSRSEMNVSTLELGDSALYLCASSIGLAEKETQYFGPGTRLLVL.

The chain couples TRBV5-1 to TRBJ2-3; 9 bases align to TRBD1. CDR3 size: 15 residues. The V and J ends lost 2 bases and 3 bases, in that order; junction bases with no gene match: 4. The V gene's germline CDR1 is SGHRS and CDR2 YFSETQ. The CDR3 reads CASSLQGARTDTQYF. The CDR3 nucleotides read TGCGCCAGCAGCTTACAGGGGGCACGAACAGATACGCAGTATTTT.